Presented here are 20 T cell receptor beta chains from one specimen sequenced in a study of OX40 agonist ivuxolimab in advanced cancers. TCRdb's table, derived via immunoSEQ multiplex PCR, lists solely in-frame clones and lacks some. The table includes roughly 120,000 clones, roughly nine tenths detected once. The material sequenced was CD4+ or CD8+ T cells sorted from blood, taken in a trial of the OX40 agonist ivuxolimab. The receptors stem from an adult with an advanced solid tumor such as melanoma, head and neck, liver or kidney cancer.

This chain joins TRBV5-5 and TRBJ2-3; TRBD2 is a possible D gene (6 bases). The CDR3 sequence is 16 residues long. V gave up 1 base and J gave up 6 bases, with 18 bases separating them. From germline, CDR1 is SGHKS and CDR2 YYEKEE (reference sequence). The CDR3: CASSLFVGGAGDTQYF. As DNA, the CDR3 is TGTGCCAGCAGCTTGTTTGTGGGCGGGGCAGGGGATACGCAGTATTTT.

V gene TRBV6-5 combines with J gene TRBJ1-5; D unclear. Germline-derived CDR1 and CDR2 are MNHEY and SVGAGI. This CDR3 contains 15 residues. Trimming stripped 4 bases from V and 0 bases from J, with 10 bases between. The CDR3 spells CASSFGVDSNQPQHF. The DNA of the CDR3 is TGTGCCAGCAGTTTTGGTGTTGATAGCAATCAGCCCCAGCATTTT.

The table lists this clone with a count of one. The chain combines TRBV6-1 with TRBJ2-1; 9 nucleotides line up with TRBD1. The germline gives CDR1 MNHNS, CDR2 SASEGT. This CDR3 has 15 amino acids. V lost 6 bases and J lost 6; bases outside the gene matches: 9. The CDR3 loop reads CASRPGQGRGNEQFF. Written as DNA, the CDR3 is TGTGCCAGCAGGCCGGGACAGGGTCGCGGCAATGAGCAGTTCTTC.

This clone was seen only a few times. The CDR3 DNA is TGTGCCAGCAGTTCGGGACAGGGAGTAAGTTCACCCCTCCACTTT. It translates to CASSSGQGVSSPLHF. This chain links TRBV28 with TRBJ1-6; TRBD1 matches 9 bases. The germline gives CDR1 MDHEN, CDR2 SYDVKM. The trim removed 4 bases at V and 9 bases at J, leaving 7 bases unmatched. The CDR3 extends over 15 amino acids.

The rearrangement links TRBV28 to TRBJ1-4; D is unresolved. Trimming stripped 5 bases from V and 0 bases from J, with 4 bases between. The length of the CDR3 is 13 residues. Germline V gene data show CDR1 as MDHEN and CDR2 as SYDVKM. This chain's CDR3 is CASSRPTNEKLFF. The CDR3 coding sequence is TGTGCCAGCAGTCGACCAACTAATGAAAAACTGTTTTTT.

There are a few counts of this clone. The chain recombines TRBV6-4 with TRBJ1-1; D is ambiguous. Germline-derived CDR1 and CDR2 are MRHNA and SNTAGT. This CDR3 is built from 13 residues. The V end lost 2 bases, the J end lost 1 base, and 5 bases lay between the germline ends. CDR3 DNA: TGTGCCAGCAGTGACCAGTGGAACACTGAAGCTTTCTTT. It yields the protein CASSDQWNTEAFF.

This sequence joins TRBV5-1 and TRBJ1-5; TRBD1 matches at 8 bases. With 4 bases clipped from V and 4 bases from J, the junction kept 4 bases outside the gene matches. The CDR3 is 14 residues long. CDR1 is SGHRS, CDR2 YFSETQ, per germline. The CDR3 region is CASSLQGENQPQHF. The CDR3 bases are TGCGCCAGCAGCCTACAGGGGGAAAATCAGCCCCAGCATTTT.

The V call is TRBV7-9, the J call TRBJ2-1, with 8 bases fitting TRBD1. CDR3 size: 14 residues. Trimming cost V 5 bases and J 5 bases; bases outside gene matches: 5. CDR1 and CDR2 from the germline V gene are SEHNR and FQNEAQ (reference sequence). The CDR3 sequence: CASSRGQGNNEQFF. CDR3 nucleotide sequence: TGTGCCAGCAGCCGTGGACAGGGCAACAATGAGCAGTTCTTC.

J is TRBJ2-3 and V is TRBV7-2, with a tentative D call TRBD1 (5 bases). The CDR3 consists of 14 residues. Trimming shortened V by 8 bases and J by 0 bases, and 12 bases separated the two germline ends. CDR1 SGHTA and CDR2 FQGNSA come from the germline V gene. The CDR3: CASSWGRSTDTQYF. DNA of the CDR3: TGTGCCAGCTCTTGGGGCCGGAGCACAGATACGCAGTATTTT.

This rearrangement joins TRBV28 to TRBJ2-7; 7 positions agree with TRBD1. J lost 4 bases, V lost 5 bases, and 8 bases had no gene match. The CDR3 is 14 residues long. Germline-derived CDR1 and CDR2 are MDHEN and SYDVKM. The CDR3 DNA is TGTGCCAGCAGTCTCGGGACAGAACAGTACGAGCAGTACTTC. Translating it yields CASSLGTEQYEQYF.

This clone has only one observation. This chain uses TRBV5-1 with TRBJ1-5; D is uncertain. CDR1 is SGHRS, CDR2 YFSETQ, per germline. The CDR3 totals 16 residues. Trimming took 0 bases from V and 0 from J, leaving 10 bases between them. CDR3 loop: CASSLAPTGSNQPQHF. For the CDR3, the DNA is TGCGCCAGCAGCTTGGCCCCGACGGGTAGCAATCAGCCCCAGCATTTT.

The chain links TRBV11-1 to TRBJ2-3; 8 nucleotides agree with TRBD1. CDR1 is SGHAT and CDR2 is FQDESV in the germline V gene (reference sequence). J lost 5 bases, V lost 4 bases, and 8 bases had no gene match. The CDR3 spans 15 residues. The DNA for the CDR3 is TGTGCCAGCAGCTGGGGCAGGGGGCAACAAGATACGCAGTATTTT. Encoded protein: CASSWGRGQQDTQYF.

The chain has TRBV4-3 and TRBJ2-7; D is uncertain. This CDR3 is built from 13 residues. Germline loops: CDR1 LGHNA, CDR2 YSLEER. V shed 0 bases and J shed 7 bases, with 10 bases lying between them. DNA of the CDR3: TGCGCCAGCAGCCAAGAACGTCGTAGAGAGCAGTACTTC. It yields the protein CASSQERRREQYF.

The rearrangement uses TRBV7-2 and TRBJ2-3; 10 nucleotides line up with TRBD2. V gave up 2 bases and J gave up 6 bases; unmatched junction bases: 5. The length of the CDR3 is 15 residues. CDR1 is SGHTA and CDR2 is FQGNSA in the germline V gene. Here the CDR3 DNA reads TGTGCCAGCAGCTTAACTAGCGGGGAGGGGGATACGCAGTATTTT. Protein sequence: CASSLTSGEGDTQYF. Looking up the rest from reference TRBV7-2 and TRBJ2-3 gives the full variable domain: GAGVSQSPSNKVTEKGKDVELRCDPISGHTALYWYRQSLGQGLEFLIYFQGNSAPDKSGLPSDRFSAERTGGSVSTLTIQRTQQEDSAVYLCASSLTSGEGDTQYFGPGTRLTVL.

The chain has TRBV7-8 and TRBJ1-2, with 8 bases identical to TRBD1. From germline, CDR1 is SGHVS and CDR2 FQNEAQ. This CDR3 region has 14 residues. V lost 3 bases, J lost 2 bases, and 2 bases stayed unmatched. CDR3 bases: TGTGCCAGCAGCTTCCGACAGGGGAACTATGGCTACACCTTC. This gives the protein CASSFRQGNYGYTF.

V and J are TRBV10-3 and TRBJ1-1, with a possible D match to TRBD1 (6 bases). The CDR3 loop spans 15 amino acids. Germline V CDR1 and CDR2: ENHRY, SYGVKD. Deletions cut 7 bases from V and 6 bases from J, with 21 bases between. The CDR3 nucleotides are TGTGCCATCACTCAGTCACAGGGCGGATTCGCTGAAGCTTTCTTT. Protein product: CAITQSQGGFAEAFF.

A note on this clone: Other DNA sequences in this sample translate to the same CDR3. The CDR3 sequence is CASSSGTGGSYEQYF. The CDR3 DNA follows: TGTGCCAGCAGTTCCGGGACAGGGGGCTCCTACGAGCAGTACTTC. This chain connects TRBV5-4 to TRBJ2-7, with 11 positions matching TRBD1. This CDR3 has 15 residues. The V and J ends lost 5 bases and 0 bases, in that order; junction bases with no gene match: 4. Germline CDR1 is SGHNT and CDR2 is YYREEE (reference sequence).

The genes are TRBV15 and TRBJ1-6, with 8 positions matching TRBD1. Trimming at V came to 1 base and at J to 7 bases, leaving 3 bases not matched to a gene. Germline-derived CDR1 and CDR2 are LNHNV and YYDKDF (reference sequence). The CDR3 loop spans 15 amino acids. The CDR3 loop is CATSRGRQGNSPLHF. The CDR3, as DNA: TGTGCCACCAGCAGAGGTAGACAGGGGAATTCACCCCTCCACTTT.

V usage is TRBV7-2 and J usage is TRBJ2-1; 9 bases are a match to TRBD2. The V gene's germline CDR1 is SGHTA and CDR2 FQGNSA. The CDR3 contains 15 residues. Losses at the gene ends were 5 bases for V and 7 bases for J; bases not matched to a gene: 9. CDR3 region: CASSLRAAGGNEQFF. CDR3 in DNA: TGTGCCAGCAGCCTTAGGGCAGCGGGGGGTAATGAGCAGTTCTTC.

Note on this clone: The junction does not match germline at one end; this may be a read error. CDR3 DNA: TGTGCCGGCTCGGCGGTGGGACAGGGAGACTACGAGCAGTACTTC. This codes for CAGSAVGQGDYEQYF. The gene calls are TRBV18 and TRBJ2-7; the match to TRBD1 covers 9 bases. This CDR3 is 15 amino acids long. Germline V gene lookup returns CDR1 KGHSH and CDR2 LQKENI.